These T cell receptor beta chains were read from a single sample in a study of blood T cell repertoires in COVID-19. TCRdb keeps only in-frame clones here, not all; method: immunoSEQ multiplex PCR. The table includes around 250,000 clones, approximately 87% detected once. Sample: peripheral blood. Receptors were obtained from a human donor in a cohort sampled during active COVID-19. Both conserved end residues are part of each CDR3. The order of the fields is J gene, CDR3 length, clone size, V gene, D gene, CDR3 DNA, CDR3 protein. A D gene is named only where the DNA matches it firmly. Expanded clones are given a class, and other clones once, few, many or no size at all.

J gene: TRBJ1-2
CDR3 length: 15
clone size: -
V gene: TRBV28
D gene: TRBD1
CDR3 DNA: TGTGCCAGCAGCCGAGGGACAGGCGGCCCGGGGGGCTACACCTTC
CDR3 protein: CASSRGTGGPGGYTF

J gene: TRBJ2-4
CDR3 length: 16
clone size: -
V gene: TRBV4-3
D gene: -
CDR3 DNA: TGCGCCAGCAGCCAGGTACTACCCAGGGGAGTAGGCATTCAGTACTTC
CDR3 protein: CASSQVLPRGVGIQYF

J gene: TRBJ1-6
CDR3 length: 12
clone size: -
V gene: TRBV2
D gene: -
CDR3 DNA: TGTGCCGGCAACAGGGTAGGGTCACCCCTCCACTTT
CDR3 protein: CAGNRVGSPLHF

J gene: TRBJ2-3
CDR3 length: 15
clone size: -
V gene: TRBV9
D gene: -
CDR3 DNA: TGTGCCAGCAGCGTAGAAGGGAGGAGCACAGATACGCAGTATTTT
CDR3 protein: CASSVEGRSTDTQYF

J gene: TRBJ2-7
CDR3 length: 16
clone size: -
V gene: TRBV4-2
D gene: TRBD2
CDR3 DNA: TGTGCCAGCAGCCAAGAACGAAAACTAGCGGGCTACGAGCAGTACTTC
CDR3 protein: CASSQERKLAGYEQYF

J gene: TRBJ2-1
CDR3 length: 12
clone size: -
V gene: TRBV6-2/TRBV6-3
D gene: -
CDR3 DNA: TGTGCCAGCAGCCAACTTGGTCGGGAGCAGTTCTTC
CDR3 protein: CASSQLGREQFF

J gene: TRBJ2-2
CDR3 length: 13
clone size: -
V gene: TRBV12-5
D gene: -
CDR3 DNA: TGTGCTAGTTCCTATAGCGGCAGCGGGGAGCTGTTTTTT
CDR3 protein: CASSYSGSGELFF

J gene: TRBJ2-4
CDR3 length: 12
clone size: -
V gene: TRBV11-2
D gene: -
CDR3 DNA: TGTGCCAGCAGCCCGACACACGGCATTCAGTACTTC
CDR3 protein: CASSPTHGIQYF

J gene: TRBJ1-2
CDR3 length: 13
clone size: once
V gene: TRBV6-5
D gene: TRBD1
CDR3 DNA: TGTGCCAGCAGTTACACGGACAGGTGGAGCTACACCTTC
CDR3 protein: CASSYTDRWSYTF

J gene: TRBJ2-2
CDR3 length: 13
clone size: -
V gene: TRBV14
D gene: TRBD2
CDR3 DNA: TGTGCCAGCAGTTGGGGGGGCACCGGGGAGCTGTTTTTT
CDR3 protein: CASSWGGTGELFF

J gene: TRBJ1-4
CDR3 length: 17
clone size: -
V gene: TRBV28
D gene: TRBD1
CDR3 DNA: TGTGCCAGCAGTTCCTCTCACGGGACAGGGCACAATGAAAAACTGTTTTTT
CDR3 protein: CASSSSHGTGHNEKLFF

J gene: TRBJ2-1
CDR3 length: 15
clone size: -
V gene: TRBV7-2
D gene: TRBD2
CDR3 DNA: TGTGCCAGCAGCTCCCAGCGGGGGGGCTACAATGAGCAGTTCTTC
CDR3 protein: CASSSQRGGYNEQFF

J gene: TRBJ1-4
CDR3 length: 14
clone size: -
V gene: TRBV5-1
D gene: -
CDR3 DNA: TGCGCCAGCAGCTCCCTTGCAACTAATGAAAAACTGTTTTTT
CDR3 protein: CASSSLATNEKLFF

J gene: TRBJ1-2
CDR3 length: 14
clone size: -
V gene: TRBV27
D gene: -
CDR3 DNA: TGTGCCAGCAGCTCTACAAGGGGAAACTATGGCTACACCTTC
CDR3 protein: CASSSTRGNYGYTF

J gene: TRBJ2-3
CDR3 length: 15
clone size: -
V gene: TRBV19
D gene: -
CDR3 DNA: TGTGCCAGTAGTATAGGGGCAGGGGCGGCAGATACGCAGTATTTT
CDR3 protein: CASSIGAGAADTQYF

J gene: TRBJ2-7
CDR3 length: 11
clone size: once
V gene: TRBV28
D gene: -
CDR3 DNA: TGTGCCAGCAGTTTGGGGGGGCCCCGGTACTTC
CDR3 protein: CASSLGGPRYF

J gene: TRBJ1-1
CDR3 length: 14
clone size: -
V gene: TRBV6-5
D gene: -
CDR3 DNA: TGTGCCAGCAGTAGGACATTTTCAGTCTCTGAAGCTTTCTTT
CDR3 protein: CASSRTFSVSEAFF

J gene: TRBJ2-3
CDR3 length: 12
clone size: -
V gene: TRBV6-5
D gene: -
CDR3 DNA: TGTGCCAGCAGTTCTCCCCCAGATACGCAGTATTTT
CDR3 protein: CASSSPPDTQYF

J gene: TRBJ2-5
CDR3 length: 16
clone size: -
V gene: TRBV13
D gene: TRBD2
CDR3 DNA: TGTGCCAGCAGCTTATTTAGCGGGGGGCCGGGGGAGACCCAGTACTTC
CDR3 protein: CASSLFSGGPGETQYF

J gene: TRBJ2-1
CDR3 length: 14
clone size: -
V gene: TRBV7-9
D gene: -
CDR3 DNA: TGTGCCAGCAGCGCTCCGGGGGGCCCCAATGAGCAGTTCTTC
CDR3 protein: CASSAPGGPNEQFF

J gene: TRBJ2-7
CDR3 length: 14
clone size: -
V gene: TRBV13
D gene: TRBD1
CDR3 DNA: TGTGCCAGCAGCTTTCCAGGGGGCCCTCACGAGCAGTACTTC
CDR3 protein: CASSFPGGPHEQYF

J gene: TRBJ1-6
CDR3 length: 17
clone size: -
V gene: TRBV5-1
D gene: -
CDR3 DNA: TGCGCCAGCAGCGTTTCAGGGATTAGCTCCTATAATTCACCCCTCCACTTT
CDR3 protein: CASSVSGISSYNSPLHF

J gene: TRBJ2-3
CDR3 length: 16
clone size: -
V gene: TRBV9
D gene: TRBD2
CDR3 DNA: TGTGCCAGCAGCGTAGCACTAGCGGATTTCACAGATACGCAGTATTTT
CDR3 protein: CASSVALADFTDTQYF

J gene: TRBJ1-3
CDR3 length: 14
clone size: -
V gene: TRBV7-9
D gene: -
CDR3 DNA: TGTGCCAGCAGCTCCCTAGAGTCTGGAAACACCATATATTTT
CDR3 protein: CASSSLESGNTIYF

J gene: TRBJ2-7
CDR3 length: 15
clone size: -
V gene: TRBV15
D gene: -
CDR3 DNA: TGTGCCACCAGCAGAGATACAAACAGGGTGGGCGAGCAGTACTTC
CDR3 protein: CATSRDTNRVGEQYF

J gene: TRBJ1-1
CDR3 length: 14
clone size: -
V gene: TRBV5-5
D gene: -
CDR3 DNA: TGTGCCAGCAGCTTGGTATCAGTGAACACTGAAGCTTTCTTT
CDR3 protein: CASSLVSVNTEAFF

J gene: TRBJ2-2
CDR3 length: 14
clone size: once
V gene: TRBV6-5
D gene: -
CDR3 DNA: TGTGCCAGCAGCTCTAAGACTAGTACCGGGGAGCTGTTTTTT
CDR3 protein: CASSSKTSTGELFF

J gene: TRBJ1-1
CDR3 length: 15
clone size: once
V gene: TRBV10-3
D gene: -
CDR3 DNA: TGTGCCATCAGGGCTGACAGGAGTATCAACACTGAAGCTTTCTTT
CDR3 protein: CAIRADRSINTEAFF

J gene: TRBJ2-6
CDR3 length: 13
clone size: once
V gene: TRBV6-5
D gene: TRBD1
CDR3 DNA: TGTGCCAGCAGTACGACAGGGTACAACGTCCTGACTTTC
CDR3 protein: CASSTTGYNVLTF

J gene: TRBJ1-5
CDR3 length: 17
clone size: -
V gene: TRBV19
D gene: TRBD1
CDR3 DNA: TGTGCCAGTAGTATCGGTTCGGGACAGGTTAGCAATCAGCCCCAGCATTTT
CDR3 protein: CASSIGSGQVSNQPQHF

J gene: TRBJ1-2
CDR3 length: 13
clone size: -
V gene: TRBV6-5
D gene: TRBD1
CDR3 DNA: TGTGCCAGCAGAGACAGGGGAGGGCGAGGCTACACCTTC
CDR3 protein: CASRDRGGRGYTF

J gene: TRBJ1-1
CDR3 length: 14
clone size: -
V gene: TRBV5-1
D gene: TRBD1
CDR3 DNA: TGCGCCAGCAGCGCTGGACAGGTGAACACTGAAGCTTTCTTT
CDR3 protein: CASSAGQVNTEAFF

J gene: TRBJ2-2
CDR3 length: 16
clone size: -
V gene: TRBV5-4
D gene: TRBD1
CDR3 DNA: TGTGCCAGCAGCGAGGGGACAGGGGGCAGGTCCGGGGAGCTGTTTTTT
CDR3 protein: CASSEGTGGRSGELFF

J gene: TRBJ2-7
CDR3 length: 13
clone size: few
V gene: TRBV13
D gene: -
CDR3 DNA: TGTGCCAGCAGCTTAAGGCAGGGTTACGAGCAGTACTTC
CDR3 protein: CASSLRQGYEQYF

J gene: TRBJ2-5
CDR3 length: 10
clone size: many
V gene: TRBV2
D gene: -
CDR3 DNA: TGTGCCAGCACCCTTTTAGCCCAGTACTTC
CDR3 protein: CASTLLAQYF

J gene: TRBJ2-5
CDR3 length: 12
clone size: -
V gene: TRBV6-6
D gene: -
CDR3 DNA: TGTGCCAGCAGTAGGGGTCCGGAGACCCAGTACTTC
CDR3 protein: CASSRGPETQYF

J gene: TRBJ2-1
CDR3 length: 14
clone size: -
V gene: TRBV3-1/TRBV3-2
D gene: TRBD2
CDR3 DNA: TGTGCCAGCAGCCTAAGGACTAGCGGCCATGAGCAGTTCTTC
CDR3 protein: CASSLRTSGHEQFF

J gene: TRBJ2-1
CDR3 length: 14
clone size: -
V gene: TRBV27
D gene: -
CDR3 DNA: TGTGCCAGCAGTATCGGACTATCCGCCGGTGAGCAGTTCTTC
CDR3 protein: CASSIGLSAGEQFF

J gene: TRBJ2-7
CDR3 length: 16
clone size: -
V gene: TRBV5-4
D gene: TRBD2
CDR3 DNA: TGTGCCAGCAGCTTAGGCGGGACTAGGATCTCCTACGAGCAGTACTTC
CDR3 protein: CASSLGGTRISYEQYF

J gene: TRBJ1-2
CDR3 length: 16
clone size: -
V gene: TRBV5-5
D gene: TRBD1
CDR3 DNA: TGTGCCAGCAGCTTGGGTCTCGGACAGGGGTCCTATGGCTACACCTTC
CDR3 protein: CASSLGLGQGSYGYTF

J gene: TRBJ2-7
CDR3 length: 13
clone size: -
V gene: TRBV7-7
D gene: -
CDR3 DNA: TGTGCTAGCAGCTTTAGCGTGGGAGGCGAGCAGTACTTC
CDR3 protein: CASSFSVGGEQYF

J gene: TRBJ2-1
CDR3 length: 13
clone size: few
V gene: TRBV7-2
D gene: TRBD2
CDR3 DNA: TGTGCCAGCACCGGACTAGCCTTAGGTGAGCAGTTCTTC
CDR3 protein: CASTGLALGEQFF

J gene: TRBJ2-1
CDR3 length: 16
clone size: -
V gene: TRBV24-1
D gene: TRBD2
CDR3 DNA: TGTGCCACCAGTGAAAGGACTAGCGGGAGTCGCGATGAGCAGTTCTTC
CDR3 protein: CATSERTSGSRDEQFF